The present TCR beta chain was sequenced within a study of vaccination effects on CD4 cells after COVID-19. Study-wide context: BNT162b2 vaccine or mRNA-1273 vaccine was given to participants in two doses. The study, taken as a whole, reports: Vaccine-induced clones in healthy vaccinees cross-reacted with common cold coronaviruses in only 1 of 255 cases. Clonal contraction was marked in infection- and vaccine-induced clones late after vaccination.

Sequencing was preceded by expansion of antigen-specific CD4+ T cells with viral peptide pools in the ViraFEST assay. Once cultured for approximately ten days, the cells underwent separation to obtain CD4+ T cells. Days 3 and 7 were when half the medium was replaced with IL-2 medium. Measured with immunoSEQ multiplex PCR; TCRdb has only the in-frame clones, and not every one. The data show about 54,000 clones, 75% to 90% seen once. There are 21 residues in the CDR3. Trimming removed 5 bases from V and 5 bases from J; junction bases left unmatched: 24. Germline CDR1 reads SGHVS; CDR2 reads FQNEAQ. On this clone itself: Its specificity is not known.

The rearrangement joins TRBV7-8 to TRBJ1-6, with TRBD1 matching over 7 bases. The starting material was CD4+ T cells from PBMCs cultured with HCoV-229E spike peptides, obtained before COVID-19 vaccination. This TCR was sampled from a human donor who received a COVID-19 vaccine. The CDR3 loop is CASSPNTGVLGVGDHNSPLHF. For the CDR3, the DNA is TGTGCCAGCAGCCCGAATACAGGGGTATTGGGGGTAGGGGACCATAATTCACCCCTCCACTTT.